This paragraph covers one TCR beta chain sequence. TCRdb reprocessed the RT-PCR reads via MiXCR and lists one record per CDR3 protein. This table holds 650,000 to 800,000 distinct CDR3 sequences, 13% to 15% found once. This TCR was recovered from a female donor in good health, serving as a healthy control. Material for sequencing was memory CD4+ T cells from blood.

The chain's CDR3 is CASSLSPGKSEQFF. The CDR3 DNA follows: TGTGCCAGCAGCTTAAGTCCAGGGAAGAGTGAGCAGTTCTTC. The J gene is TRBJ2-1, the V gene TRBV7-9, with D tentatively TRBD1 (5 bases). Trimming left V 2 bases short and J 9 bases short, with 14 bases between. The CDR3 covers 14 residues. Germline CDR1 and CDR2: SEHNR and FQNEAQ (reference sequence).